A single sample is the source of the 19 T cell receptor beta chains below, sequenced in a study of cytomegalovirus exposure and HLA in healthy donors. This PCR relied on a set of 60 Vbeta primers and 13 Jbeta primers. The method was immunoSEQ multiplex PCR; TCRdb's version includes in-frame clones alone and lacks a portion of them. The profile shows about 150,000 clones, 60% to 80% of them singletons. Sequenced: PBMCs. The source is a woman aged 25-40 years in good health and CMV-seronegative.

The V call is TRBV29-1, the J call TRBJ2-2; D remains unclear. The CDR3 consists of 13 residues. In germline, CDR1 is SQVTM, CDR2 ANQGSEA. Trimming stripped 5 bases from V and 3 bases from J, with 10 bases between. CDR3 sequence: CSVSAVDTGELFF. CDR3 bases: TGCAGCGTTTCTGCGGTAGACACCGGGGAGCTGTTTTTT.

The V gene is TRBV11-3, the J gene TRBJ2-1; 7 nucleotides line up with TRBD1. V lost 3 bases and J lost 9; bases outside the gene matches: 2. The CDR3 is 12 residues long. The germline gives CDR1 SGHNT, CDR2 YENEEA. The CDR3: CASSLTGSEQFF. The CDR3 DNA is TGTGCCAGCAGCTTGACAGGGAGTGAGCAGTTCTTC.

The V gene is TRBV7-2, the J gene TRBJ2-3; tentative D call: TRBD2 (6 bases). The germline V gene encodes CDR1 SGHTA and CDR2 FQGNSA. V was clipped by 1 base and J by 0 bases, with 11 bases between them. This CDR3 region has 16 residues. In DNA, the CDR3 is TGTGCCAGCAGCTTAGGACTCGGGACTAGCACAGATACGCAGTATTTT. Its translation: CASSLGLGTSTDTQYF.

The V and J genes are TRBV5-6 and TRBJ1-3; TRBD1 might be the D (5 bases). From germline, CDR1 is SGHDT and CDR2 YYEEEE. Between the trimmed V and J ends, which lost 1 base and 3 bases, there was a span of 11 bases. This CDR3 has 15 residues. The CDR3 loop is CASSLIEGVGNTIYF. The DNA for the CDR3 is TGTGCCAGCAGCTTGATAGAAGGGGTTGGAAACACCATATATTTT.

The chain links TRBV18 to TRBJ2-1; TRBD2 agrees at 11 bases. Germline assignment: CDR1 KGHSH and CDR2 LQKENI. The CDR3 sequence is 16 residues long. The V segment lost 2 bases and the J segment 9 bases; nucleotides outside the gene matches: 9. The DNA of the CDR3 is TGTGCCAGCTCACCAAGAGCTAGCGGGGGGAAACGTGAGCAGTTCTTC. Translation gives CASSPRASGGKREQFF.

The rearrangement joins TRBV5-1 to TRBJ1-4, with 7 bases identical to TRBD1. The V gene end was trimmed by 0 bases and the J gene end by 5 bases; junction bases not matched to a gene: 7. CDR3 size: 16 residues. The germline V gene has CDR1 SGHRS and CDR2 YFSETQ. This CDR3 reads CASSLGTGDRNEKLFF. The CDR3 nucleotides read TGCGCCAGCAGCTTGGGTACAGGGGACCGGAATGAAAAACTGTTTTTT.

The V call is TRBV29-1, the J call TRBJ2-3; the D gene is possibly TRBD2 (6 bases). Deletions cut 3 bases from V and 7 bases from J, with 14 bases between. The germline V gene has CDR1 SQVTM and CDR2 ANQGSEA. The CDR3 is 13 amino acids. The CDR3 spells CSVDLLAGNTQYF. In DNA form, the CDR3 reads TGCAGCGTTGACTTACTAGCTGGTAATACGCAGTATTTT.

The rearrangement uses TRBV5-1 and TRBJ1-1; D gene uncertain. CDR3 length: 14 amino acids. Germline V CDR1 and CDR2: SGHRS, YFSETQ. Deletions cut 0 bases from V and 1 base from J, with 7 bases between. The CDR3 nucleotides read TGCGCCAGCAGCTTGGCCGTCCCGAACACTGAAGCTTTCTTT. Translating it yields CASSLAVPNTEAFF. Variable domain in full (rest from reference TRBV5-1 and TRBJ1-1): KAGVTQTPRYLIKTRGQQVTLSCSPISGHRSVSWYQQTPGQGLQFLFEYFSETQRNKGNFPGRFSGRQFSNSRSEMNVSTLELGDSALYLCASSLAVPNTEAFFGQGTRLTVV.

The V call is TRBV7-8, the J call TRBJ1-5; TRBD1 agrees at 11 bases. V trimming: 1 base; J trimming: 6 bases; junction bases outside the gene matches: 11. CDR1 is SGHVS, CDR2 FQNEAQ, per germline. CDR3 length equals 18 residues. The CDR3, as DNA: TGTGCCAGCAGCTTAGTTAGAAGAGGGACAGGGGGAGGTCAGCCCCAGCATTTT. Protein sequence: CASSLVRRGTGGGQPQHF.

The J gene is TRBJ2-7, the V gene TRBV9; D call uncertain. Trimming cost V 3 bases and J 6 bases, with 16 bases left between them. This CDR3 is 14 amino acids long. The germline V gene encodes CDR1 SGDLS and CDR2 YYNGEE. The CDR3 DNA reads TGTGCCAGCAGCGCGCCTAGTGTAGGCGGCGAGCAGTACTTC. Translation: CASSAPSVGGEQYF.

The chain is built from TRBV13 and TRBJ2-7; TRBD1 agrees at 9 bases. Germline V gene lookup returns CDR1 PRHDT and CDR2 FYEKMQ (reference sequence). Losses at the gene ends were 5 bases for V and 5 bases for J; bases not matched to a gene: 10. The CDR3 has 15 residues. CDR3 region: CASSPLGQGIHEQYF. In DNA form, the CDR3 reads TGTGCCAGCAGCCCACTGGGACAGGGTATCCACGAGCAGTACTTC.

V is TRBV7-2 and J is TRBJ2-1; TRBD2 matches 9 bases. Germline values: CDR1 SGHTA, CDR2 FQGNSA. The CDR3 has 15 residues. V was clipped by 4 bases and J by 8 bases; unmatched bases: 9. As DNA, the CDR3 is TGTGCCAGCAGCTGGGTGGCGGGGGGGCGAGATGAGCAGTTCTTC. Translation: CASSWVAGGRDEQFF.

This clone was observed a handful of times. Here the CDR3 reads CASSRDGNTEAFF. The CDR3 coding sequence is TGTGCCAGCAGCCGGGATGGGAACACTGAAGCTTTCTTT. This chain connects TRBV7-3 to TRBJ1-1, with D unresolved. Deletions cut 5 bases from V and 1 base from J, with 8 bases between. CDR1 and CDR2 from the germline V gene are SGHTA and FQGTGA. The CDR3 is made up of 13 amino acids.

Concerning this clone itself: Different DNA sequences within this sample yield the same CDR3. The chain links TRBV9 to TRBJ2-5; D is perhaps TRBD1 (5 bases). In germline, CDR1 is SGDLS, CDR2 YYNGEE. V was shortened by 0 bases and J by 1 base, with 7 bases between the two germline ends. CDR3 length: 14 residues. CDR3 in amino acids: CASSVGGVQETQYF. The CDR3, as DNA: TGTGCCAGCAGCGTAGGGGGCGTCCAAGAGACCCAGTACTTC. The whole variable domain, filled in from reference TRBV9 and TRBJ2-5, reads DSGVTQTPKHLITATGQRVTLRCSPRSGDLSVYWYQQSLDQGLQFLIQYYNGEERAKGNILERFSAQQFPDLHSELNLSSLELGDSALYFCASSVGGVQETQYFGPGTRLLVL.

The chain uses TRBV30 and TRBJ1-5; no reliable D call. Per germline, CDR1 GTSNPN and CDR2 SVGIG (reference sequence). This CDR3 has 14 residues. V dropped 2 bases and J dropped 4 bases, with 12 bases sitting between them. The DNA of the CDR3 is TGTGCCTGGAGTTTCTACACAGAGAATCAGCCCCAGCATTTT. It codes for CAWSFYTENQPQHF.

The gene calls are TRBV18 and TRBJ2-6; 9 bases are shared with TRBD1. Germline trimming cut 4 bases from V and 2 bases from J; bases unmatched to any gene: 6. The CDR3 consists of 17 residues. The germline V gene has CDR1 KGHSH and CDR2 LQKENI. The CDR3 region has the DNA TGTGCCAGCTCACTAGCTACAGGGGGCGCTGGGGCCAACGTCCTGACTTTC. This translates into CASSLATGGAGANVLTF. Complete variable domain (other parts from reference TRBV18 and TRBJ2-6): NAGVMQNPRHLVRRRGQEARLRCSPMKGHSHVYWYRQLPEEGLKFMVYLQKENIIDESGMPKERFSAEFPKEGPSILRIQQVVRGDSAAYFCASSLATGGAGANVLTFGAGSRLTVL.

V and J are TRBV6-5 and TRBJ1-3, with 9 nucleotides matching TRBD1. CDR1 is MNHEY, CDR2 SVGAGI, per germline. This CDR3 is 14 amino acids long. V was clipped by 7 bases and J by 5 bases; unmatched bases: 6. The CDR3 nucleotides are TGTGCCAGCACTCCCGACAGGGGGAGAAACACCATATATTTT. Residues: CASTPDRGRNTIYF.

The CDR3 DNA is TGCGCCAGCAGGGAGCAAGGATCCTCTGGAAACACCATATATTTT. Encoded protein: CASREQGSSGNTIYF. The chain recombines TRBV5-1 with TRBJ1-3; D remains ambiguous. CDR1 and CDR2 (germline): SGHRS, YFSETQ. The CDR3 runs to 15 residues. Trimming removed 5 bases from V and 0 bases from J, with 12 bases in between.

This clone was counted a few times. The chain joins TRBV4-3 to TRBJ1-2; D call uncertain. V lost 0 bases and J lost 4, with 12 bases in between. CDR3 length equals 15 residues. The V gene's germline CDR1 is LGHNA and CDR2 YSLEER. CDR3 nucleotides: TGCGCCAGCAGCCAAGATCGGTCCCCAGGCTATGGCTACACCTTC. It translates to CASSQDRSPGYGYTF.